The 30 T cell receptor beta chains below come from one sample, sequenced in a study of cytomegalovirus exposure and HLA in healthy donors. In the PCR, 60 Vbeta and 13 Jbeta primers were used. Clones were sequenced by immunoSEQ multiplex PCR, and TCRdb holds only the in-frame ones, with some missing. The top ten hold roughly 3.5% of the sample, which has 100,000 to 150,000 clones, 83% seen once. The sequencing input was PBMCs. These receptors all come from a woman in her thirties or forties in good health and CMV-seropositive.

The CDR3 here is CASSPTTGAHEQYF. The CDR3 DNA sequence: TGTGCCAGCAGCCCCACCACAGGCGCCCACGAGCAGTACTTC. The chain combines TRBV7-9 with TRBJ2-7, with D possibly TRBD1 on 5 matching bases. In germline, CDR1 is SEHNR, CDR2 FQNEAQ (reference sequence). The V end lost 5 bases, the J end lost 5 bases, and 16 bases lay between the germline ends. The CDR3 totals 14 residues.

This chain links TRBV19 with TRBJ2-3; weak D call: TRBD2 (6 bases). CDR1 and CDR2 from the germline V gene are LNHDA and SQIVND (reference sequence). The V end was cut by 4 bases, the J end by 0 bases, with 14 bases between. There are 16 residues in the CDR3. CDR3 sequence reads: CASSTLSGTSTDTQYF. Written as DNA, the CDR3 is TGTGCCAGTAGTACCCTCTCCGGGACTAGCACAGATACGCAGTATTTT.

V is TRBV28 and J is TRBJ2-1, with a weak D call TRBD2 (5 bases). CDR1 and CDR2 (germline): MDHEN, SYDVKM. The CDR3 is 11 residues long. The V gene lost 5 bases and the J gene lost 15 bases, with 14 bases spanning the gap. CDR3 sequence: CASSHSSRGFF. CDR3 nucleotides: TGTGCCAGCAGTCATTCTAGCCGAGGGTTCTTC.

This clone has just one count. The V gene is TRBV20-1, the J gene TRBJ2-1, with D possibly matching TRBD2 (5 bases). CDR3 length: 10 amino acids. Germline CDR1 reads DFQATT; CDR2 reads SNEGSKA (reference sequence). V was cut by 3 bases and J by 10 bases, with 7 bases left in between. CDR3 sequence reads: CSARGVEQFF. For the CDR3, the DNA is TGCAGTGCTAGGGGAGTCGAGCAGTTCTTC.

This rearrangement joins TRBV27 to TRBJ2-1; TRBD2 matches at 10 bases. This CDR3 is 15 amino acids long. V was clipped by 2 bases and J by 5 bases; unmatched bases: 3. The germline CDR1 and CDR2 sequences are MNHEY and SMNVEV (reference sequence). CDR3 sequence: CASSLTTSGNNEQFF. The CDR3 bases are TGTGCCAGCAGTTTAACAACTAGCGGGAACAATGAGCAGTTCTTC.

This sequence joins TRBV9 and TRBJ1-2; the match to TRBD1 covers 12 bases. From germline, CDR1 is SGDLS and CDR2 YYNGEE. CDR3 length: 16 residues. Trimming took 2 bases from V and 5 from J; bases not matched to a gene: 7. CDR3 nucleotide sequence: TGTGCCAGCAGCGTCTATCCGGGACAGGGGGCTTATGGCTACACCTTC. Translated: CASSVYPGQGAYGYTF.

The chain links TRBV18 to TRBJ1-5; 11 nucleotides line up with TRBD1. V shed 6 bases, J shed 5 bases, and the junction held 6 bases outside the gene matches. Per the germline V gene, CDR1 is KGHSH and CDR2 is LQKENI. This CDR3 spans 15 amino acids. CDR3: CASSRGQGADQPQHF. In DNA, the CDR3 is TGTGCCAGCTCGCGTGGACAGGGGGCGGATCAGCCCCAGCATTTT.

CDR3 region: CASSLRGGFDRLVRYGYTF. CDR3 DNA sequence: TGTGCCAGCAGCTTAAGGGGGGGGTTCGACAGGCTAGTTAGGTATGGCTACACCTTC. V and J are TRBV7-2 and TRBJ1-2; D is perhaps TRBD1 (6 bases). This CDR3 contains 19 residues. Trimming removed 2 bases at V and 5 bases at J, with 27 bases between. Germline V gene data show CDR1 as SGHTA and CDR2 as FQGNSA.

The chain uses TRBV5-1 and TRBJ2-1; 8 bases are a match to TRBD1. With V trimmed by 4 bases and J by 4 bases, 4 bases remained unmatched. Germline loops: CDR1 SGHRS, CDR2 YFSETQ. This CDR3 is built from 14 residues. CDR3 coding DNA: TGCGCCAGCAGCGCGGGACAGGAATACAATGAGCAGTTCTTC. Amino acid sequence: CASSAGQEYNEQFF.

This chain links TRBV2 with TRBJ1-5; D not certain. The germline V gene encodes CDR1 SNHLY and CDR2 FYNNEI. Trimming removed 2 bases from V and 4 bases from J, with 6 bases in between. The CDR3 contains 13 residues. In DNA, the CDR3 is TGTGCCAGCAGTGAACGCGGAAATCAGCCCCAGCATTTT. Translated: CASSERGNQPQHF. The variable domain in full, completed from reference TRBV2 and TRBJ1-5, reads EPEVTQTPSHQVTQMGQEVILRCVPISNHLYFYWYRQILGQKVEFLVSFYNNEISEKSEIFDDQFSVERPDGSNFTLKIRSTKLEDSAMYFCASSERGNQPQHFGDGTRLSIL.

This chain links TRBV11-2 with TRBJ1-4, with unresolved D. Trimming left V 0 bases short and J 0 bases short, with 5 bases between. The CDR3 has 15 amino acids. Per the germline V gene, CDR1 is SGHAT and CDR2 is FQNNGV. The CDR3, as DNA: TGTGCCAGCAGCTTAGAACCGGCAACTAATGAAAAACTGTTTTTT. Translating it yields CASSLEPATNEKLFF.

V is TRBV2 and J is TRBJ1-2; D call uncertain. Germline V lookup: CDR1 SNHLY, CDR2 FYNNEI. V lost 6 bases, J lost 1 base, and 6 bases lay in between. The CDR3 runs 12 residues. CDR3 bases: TGTGCCAGCAGGCGAGATAACTATGGCTACACCTTC. Amino acids: CASRRDNYGYTF.

This rearrangement joins TRBV5-1 to TRBJ1-2; D uncertain. Germline V gene sequence: CDR1 SGHRS, CDR2 YFSETQ. The CDR3 has 16 residues. V lost 0 bases and J 4 bases, leaving 16 bases between the germline ends. The CDR3 protein is CASSLASGQLAYGYTF. As DNA, the CDR3 is TGCGCCAGCAGCTTGGCTTCGGGCCAACTAGCCTATGGCTACACCTTC.

This clone was counted a few times. This chain uses TRBV27 with TRBJ1-2; 12 bases align to TRBD1. V gave up 2 bases and J gave up 2 bases; unmatched junction bases: 6. This CDR3 comprises 17 residues. Germline V gene lookup returns CDR1 MNHEY and CDR2 SMNVEV (reference sequence). For the CDR3, the DNA is TGTGCCAGCAGTTTAACGGGACAGGGGGCCTCCAACTATGGCTACACCTTC. Translating gives CASSLTGQGASNYGYTF.

This chain uses TRBV4-3 with TRBJ1-5; D is ambiguous. The germline gives CDR1 LGHNA, CDR2 YSLEER. There are 14 residues in the CDR3. V lost 0 bases and J 5 bases, leaving 8 bases between the germline ends. Here the CDR3 DNA reads TGCGCCAGCAGCCAAGATAACCGGGATCAGCCCCAGCATTTT. Protein: CASSQDNRDQPQHF.

The chain joins TRBV30 to TRBJ1-5, with TRBD1 as a possible D gene (5 bases). The V and J ends lost 3 bases and 11 bases respectively, with 17 bases between them. The CDR3 sequence is 13 residues long. Germline V gene data show CDR1 as GTSNPN and CDR2 as SVGIG (reference sequence). In nucleotides, the CDR3 is TGTGCCTGGAGGAGAGGTAGGACACAGGCCCAGCATTTT. Translation: CAWRRGRTQAQHF.

The chain employs TRBV10-3 and TRBJ2-5; 8 bases align to TRBD1. The DNA end lines up better with TRBJ2-7; the J call may be wrong. CDR1 and CDR2 from the germline V gene are ENHRY and SYGVKD. The CDR3 loop spans 14 amino acids. The CDR3 sequence: CAIMGQALSYEQYF. CDR3 bases: TGTGCCATCATGGGACAGGCCCTCTCCTACGAGCAGTACTTC.

The rearrangement joins TRBV14 to TRBJ2-1; tentatively, D is TRBD2 (6 bases). The length of the CDR3 is 14 residues. Germline lookup yields CDR1 SGHDN and CDR2 FVKESK. With 5 bases removed from V and 8 bases from J, the gap between germline ends came to 16 bases. CDR3: CASSYGWRDYEQFF. CDR3 sequence (DNA): TGTGCCAGCAGCTACGGGTGGAGGGACTATGAGCAGTTCTTC.

The chain is built from TRBV7-2 and TRBJ2-2, with D tentatively TRBD2 (5 bases). This CDR3 comprises 14 residues. The germline V gene encodes CDR1 SGHTA and CDR2 FQGNSA. Trimming removed 5 bases from V and 5 bases from J, with 12 bases in between. CDR3 bases: TGTGCCAGCAGCCCCGGCAGCGGTACCGGGGAGCTGTTTTTT. Translating gives CASSPGSGTGELFF.

This rearrangement joins TRBV19 to TRBJ2-6; possible D gene TRBD2, 5 bases. V dropped 2 bases and J dropped 3 bases, with 11 bases sitting between them. CDR3 length: 16 amino acids. Germline V gene sequence: CDR1 LNHDA, CDR2 SQIVND (reference sequence). In DNA, the CDR3 is TGTGCCAGTAGTATATTGGGCGGAGGTGGGGCCAACGTCCTGACTTTC. Encoded protein: CASSILGGGGANVLTF.

This sequence joins TRBV19 and TRBJ2-7; D call uncertain. This CDR3 comprises 12 residues. The V gene lost 4 bases and the J gene lost 0 bases, with 4 bases spanning the gap. The germline V gene has CDR1 LNHDA and CDR2 SQIVND (reference sequence). The CDR3, as DNA: TGTGCCAGTAGTAAGAGCTCCTACGAGCAGTACTTC. Translated, it gives CASSKSSYEQYF.

This clone has a single count. A read error may account for a junction end that differs from germline. The chain combines TRBV7-2 with TRBJ2-1, with 9 bases lining up with TRBD1. This CDR3 comprises 18 residues. Germline CDR1 SGHTA, CDR2 FQGNSA. Here the CDR3 DNA reads TGTGCCAGCAGCTCTAGCACAAAGCCGGGACAGGGCTACTATGAGCAGTTCTTC. It specifies CASSSSTKPGQGYYEQFF.

The chain uses TRBV16 and TRBJ1-1, with D possibly matching TRBD1 (5 bases). Trimming removed 5 bases from V and 2 bases from J, with 15 bases in between. This CDR3 is 15 amino acids long. Germline CDR1 KGHSY, CDR2 FQNENV. The CDR3 here is CASSTLMGGNTEAFF. In DNA form, the CDR3 reads TGTGCCAGCAGCACCCTAATGGGGGGAAACACTGAAGCTTTCTTT.

CDR3 loop: CASREDMEVVTEAFF. DNA for the CDR3: TGTGCCAGCAGGGAAGACATGGAGGTGGTCACTGAAGCTTTCTTT. V is TRBV25-1 and J is TRBJ1-1; D gene ambiguous. Germline CDR1 is MGHDK and CDR2 is SYGVNS. The CDR3 has 15 residues. Trimming pared 6 bases from V and 4 bases from J, leaving 18 bases between.

The chain employs TRBV6-1 and TRBJ2-5; 7 bases line up with TRBD2. The length of the CDR3 is 13 residues. Germline V gives CDR1 MNHNS, CDR2 SASEGT. V trimming: 11 bases; J trimming: 1 base; junction bases outside the gene matches: 7. The CDR3 spells CAGGGSGQETQYF. CDR3 in DNA: TGTGCCGGGGGGGGGAGCGGCCAAGAGACCCAGTACTTC.

The chain has TRBV4-1 and TRBJ2-7, with a possible D match to TRBD1 (6 bases). V was shortened by 4 bases and J by 3 bases, with 16 bases between the two germline ends. Germline CDR1 and CDR2: MGHRA and YSYEKL. CDR3 length: 15 residues. The CDR3 nucleotides read TGCGCCAGCAGCCTACGACCGACGGACAGCTACGAGCAGTACTTC. Its protein product is CASSLRPTDSYEQYF.

V and J are TRBV6-1 and TRBJ2-2, with D hard to call. There are 13 residues in the CDR3. The germline gives CDR1 MNHNS, CDR2 SASEGT. V shed 0 bases and J shed 6 bases, with 5 bases lying between them. CDR3 sequence (DNA): TGTGCCAGCAGTGAAGCTGGAGCCGGGGAGCTGTTTTTT. This gives the protein CASSEAGAGELFF.

The chain uses TRBV15 and TRBJ1-4, with a weak D call TRBD1 (6 bases). V was clipped by 3 bases and J by 7 bases, with 15 bases between them. Germline V gene data show CDR1 as LNHNV and CDR2 as YYDKDF (reference sequence). The CDR3 loop spans 15 amino acids. The CDR3 DNA reads TGTGCCACCAGCAGCCTACAGGGAGGGGCTGAAAAACTGTTTTTT. Protein: CATSSLQGGAEKLFF.

The V and J genes are TRBV9 and TRBJ2-3; a weak D match, TRBD1 (6 bases). There are 13 residues in the CDR3. Germline V gene sequence: CDR1 SGDLS, CDR2 YYNGEE. V lost 6 bases, J lost 6 bases, and 14 bases lay in between. The CDR3 loop is CASNHIQGDTQYF. CDR3 coding DNA: TGTGCCAGCAACCATATCCAGGGGGATACGCAGTATTTT.

The CDR3 DNA is TGTGCCAGCAGTTCCCAACAGGTCTATGGCTACACCTTC. Translating gives CASSSQQVYGYTF. The rearrangement links TRBV28 to TRBJ1-2, with a tentative D call TRBD1 (5 bases). V lost 4 bases to trimming and J lost 4 bases, with 10 bases between them. This CDR3 has 13 residues. Germline V gene lookup returns CDR1 MDHEN and CDR2 SYDVKM.